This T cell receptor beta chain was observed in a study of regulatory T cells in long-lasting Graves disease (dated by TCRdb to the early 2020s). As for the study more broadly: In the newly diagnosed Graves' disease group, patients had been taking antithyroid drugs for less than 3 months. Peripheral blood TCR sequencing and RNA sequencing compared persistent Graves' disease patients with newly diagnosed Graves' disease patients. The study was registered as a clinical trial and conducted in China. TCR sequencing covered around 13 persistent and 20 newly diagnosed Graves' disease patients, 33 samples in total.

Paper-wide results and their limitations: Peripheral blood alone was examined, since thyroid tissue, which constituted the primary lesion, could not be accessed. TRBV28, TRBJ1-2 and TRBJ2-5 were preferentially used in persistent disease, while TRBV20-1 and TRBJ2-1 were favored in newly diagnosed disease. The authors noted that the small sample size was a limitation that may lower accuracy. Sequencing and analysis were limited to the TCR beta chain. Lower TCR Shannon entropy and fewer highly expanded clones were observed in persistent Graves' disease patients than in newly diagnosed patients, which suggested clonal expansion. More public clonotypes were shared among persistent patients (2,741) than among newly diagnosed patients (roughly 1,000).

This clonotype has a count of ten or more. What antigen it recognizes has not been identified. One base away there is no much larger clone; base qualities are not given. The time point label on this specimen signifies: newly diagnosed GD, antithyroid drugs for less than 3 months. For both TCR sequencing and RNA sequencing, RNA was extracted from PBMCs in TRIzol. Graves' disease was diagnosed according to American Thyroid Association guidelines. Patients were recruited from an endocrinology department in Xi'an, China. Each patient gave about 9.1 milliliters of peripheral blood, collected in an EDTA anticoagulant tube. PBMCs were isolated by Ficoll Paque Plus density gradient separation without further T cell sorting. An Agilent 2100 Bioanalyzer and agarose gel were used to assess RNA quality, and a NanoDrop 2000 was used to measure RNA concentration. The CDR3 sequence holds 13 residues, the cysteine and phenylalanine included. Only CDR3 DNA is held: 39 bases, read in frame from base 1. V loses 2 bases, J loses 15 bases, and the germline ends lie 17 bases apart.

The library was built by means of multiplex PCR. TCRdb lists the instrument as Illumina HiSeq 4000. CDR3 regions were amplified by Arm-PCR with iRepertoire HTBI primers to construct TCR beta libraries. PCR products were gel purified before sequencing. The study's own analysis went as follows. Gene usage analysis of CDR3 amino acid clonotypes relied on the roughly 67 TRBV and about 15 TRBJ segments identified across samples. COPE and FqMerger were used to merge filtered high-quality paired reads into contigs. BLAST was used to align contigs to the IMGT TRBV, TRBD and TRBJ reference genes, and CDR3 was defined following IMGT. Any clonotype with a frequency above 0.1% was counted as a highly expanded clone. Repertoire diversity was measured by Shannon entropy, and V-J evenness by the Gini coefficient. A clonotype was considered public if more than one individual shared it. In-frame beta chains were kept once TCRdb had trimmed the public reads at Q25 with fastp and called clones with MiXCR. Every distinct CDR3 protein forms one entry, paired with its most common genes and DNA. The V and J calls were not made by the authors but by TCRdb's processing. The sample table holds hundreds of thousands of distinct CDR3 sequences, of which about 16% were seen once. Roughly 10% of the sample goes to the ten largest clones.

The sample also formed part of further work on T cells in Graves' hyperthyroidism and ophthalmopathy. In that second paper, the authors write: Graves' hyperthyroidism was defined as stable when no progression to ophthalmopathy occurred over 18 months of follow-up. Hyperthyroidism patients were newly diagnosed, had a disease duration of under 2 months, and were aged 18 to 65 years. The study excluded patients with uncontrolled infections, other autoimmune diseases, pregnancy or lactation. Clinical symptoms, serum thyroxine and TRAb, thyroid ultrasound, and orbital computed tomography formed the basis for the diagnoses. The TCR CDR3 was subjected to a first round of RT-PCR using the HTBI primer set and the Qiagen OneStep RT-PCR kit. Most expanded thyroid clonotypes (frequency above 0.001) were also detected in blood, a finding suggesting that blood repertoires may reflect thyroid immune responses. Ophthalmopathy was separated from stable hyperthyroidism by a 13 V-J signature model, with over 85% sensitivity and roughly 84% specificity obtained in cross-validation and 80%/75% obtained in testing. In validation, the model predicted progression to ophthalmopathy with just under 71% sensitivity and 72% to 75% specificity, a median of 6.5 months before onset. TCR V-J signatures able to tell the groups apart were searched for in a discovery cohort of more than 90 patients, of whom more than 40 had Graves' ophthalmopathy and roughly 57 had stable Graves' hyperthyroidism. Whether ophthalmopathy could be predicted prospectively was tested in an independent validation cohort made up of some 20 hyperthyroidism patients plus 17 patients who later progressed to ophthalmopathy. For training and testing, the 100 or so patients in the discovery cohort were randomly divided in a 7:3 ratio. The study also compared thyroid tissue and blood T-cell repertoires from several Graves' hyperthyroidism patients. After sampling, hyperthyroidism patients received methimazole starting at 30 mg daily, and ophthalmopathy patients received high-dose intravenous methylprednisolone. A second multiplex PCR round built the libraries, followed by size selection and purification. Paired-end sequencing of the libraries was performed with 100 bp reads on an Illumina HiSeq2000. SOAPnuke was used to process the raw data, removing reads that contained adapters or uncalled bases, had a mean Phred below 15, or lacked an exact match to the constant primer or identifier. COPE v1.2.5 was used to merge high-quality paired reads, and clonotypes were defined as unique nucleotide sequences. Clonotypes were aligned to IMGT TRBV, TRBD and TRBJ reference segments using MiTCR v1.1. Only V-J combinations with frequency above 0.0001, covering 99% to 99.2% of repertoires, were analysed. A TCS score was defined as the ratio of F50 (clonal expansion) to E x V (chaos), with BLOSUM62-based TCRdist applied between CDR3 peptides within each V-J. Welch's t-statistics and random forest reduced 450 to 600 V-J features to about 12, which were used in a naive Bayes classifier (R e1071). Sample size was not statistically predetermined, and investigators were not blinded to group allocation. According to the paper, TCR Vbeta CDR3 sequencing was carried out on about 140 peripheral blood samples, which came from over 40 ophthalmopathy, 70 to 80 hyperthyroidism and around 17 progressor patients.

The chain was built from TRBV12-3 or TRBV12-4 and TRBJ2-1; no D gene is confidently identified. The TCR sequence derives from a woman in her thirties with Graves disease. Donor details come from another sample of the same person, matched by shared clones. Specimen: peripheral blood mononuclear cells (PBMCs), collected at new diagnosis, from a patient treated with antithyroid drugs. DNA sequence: TGTGCCAGCAGTTTAAGGGTCCGCACCTTGGTGTTCTTC. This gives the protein CASSLRVRTLVFF.